This T cell receptor beta chain was sequenced during a study of control samples from healthy donors and cancer patients. The protocol was immunoSEQ multiplex PCR, while the TCRdb copy is restricted to in-frame clones and leaves out a portion. This sample has 95,000 to 150,000 clones, with about 83% found just once. The V and J ends lost 8 bases and 4 bases respectively, with 17 bases between them. Germline CDR1 reads SNHLY; CDR2 reads FYNNEI. The CDR3 is 15 residues long. V usage is TRBV2 and J usage is TRBJ2-2; D uncertain. Sample: blood. The receptor comes from a young man in good health. This CDR3 reads CASGENSLSTGELFF. The CDR3 DNA reads TGTGCCAGCGGAGAGAACTCCCTTTCCACCGGGGAGCTGTTTTTT. The full variable domain, completed using reference TRBV2 and TRBJ2-2, is EPEVTQTPSHQVTQMGQEVILRCVPISNHLYFYWYRQILGQKVEFLVSFYNNEISEKSEIFDDQFSVERPDGSNFTLKIRSTKLEDSAMYFCASGENSLSTGELFFGEGSRLTVL.